The 26 T cell receptor beta chains below all came from one sample that was sequenced in a study of regulatory T cells in long-lasting Graves disease. Documented time point: persistent/refractory GD, antithyroid drugs over 5 years with positive TRAb. PBMC RNA served as the TCR library source. For TCR beta, libraries came from iRepertoire HTBI primers and Arm-PCR of CDR3 regions. From the multiplex PCR reads, TCRdb called clonotypes with MiXCR, one entry per CDR3 protein. The sample records around 460,000 distinct CDR3 sequences, approximately 23% being singletons. Sequences were derived from peripheral blood mononuclear cells (PBMCs), sampled when the disease was refractory, from a patient treated with antithyroid drugs. The receptor set was obtained from a female donor with Graves disease.

This rearrangement joins TRBV20-1 to TRBJ1-1, with 9 bases matching TRBD1. CDR3 length equals 14 residues. The trim removed 1 base at V and 5 bases at J, leaving 5 bases unmatched. Germline V gene lookup returns CDR1 DFQATT and CDR2 SNEGSKA (reference sequence). The CDR3 loop is CSARGPTGGTEAFF. The DNA of the CDR3 is TGCAGTGCTAGAGGTCCGACAGGGGGAACTGAAGCTTTCTTT.

J is TRBJ2-5 and V is TRBV2, with 10 bases matching TRBD2. The J call may be mistaken, given a closer DNA end match to TRBJ2-1. This CDR3 spans 15 amino acids. Looked up from germline, CDR1 is SNHLY and CDR2 is FYNNEI. CDR3 region: CASSDPGLAYHEQFF. The CDR3 nucleotides are TGTGCCAGCAGTGATCCGGGACTAGCGTACCATGAGCAGTTCTTC.

The J gene is TRBJ2-2, the V gene TRBV5-8; D might be TRBD1 (5 bases). Trimming removed 1 base at V and 6 bases at J, with 16 bases between. This CDR3 is built from 16 residues. Germline assignment: CDR1 SGHTS and CDR2 YDEGEE. The DNA for the CDR3 is TGTGCCAGCAGCTTGTTCGGACACGGTGGGGCCGGGGAGCTGTTTTTT. Its translation: CASSLFGHGGAGELFF.

This clonotype was counted ten times or more. The chain carries TRBV10-3 and TRBJ2-7; 13 bases fit TRBD2. V shed 6 bases and J 6 bases; nucleotides not matched to a gene: 5. This CDR3 comprises 14 residues. Germline CDR1 ENHRY, CDR2 SYGVKD. Written as DNA, the CDR3 is TGTGCCATCAGCCCGGGACTAGCGGGAACCGAGCAGTACTTC. It specifies CAISPGLAGTEQYF.

This clonotype was counted at least ten times. This chain links TRBV12-3 or TRBV12-4 with TRBJ2-2, with 9 bases lining up with TRBD2. The CDR3 runs 17 residues. The V segment lost 2 bases and the J segment 6 bases; nucleotides outside the gene matches: 10. CDR3 sequence: CASSLLAGAPGAGELFF. Written as DNA, the CDR3 is TGTGCCAGCAGTTTATTAGCGGGGGCCCCGGGGGCCGGGGAGCTGTTTTTT.

This chain links TRBV5-4 with TRBJ2-6; D ambiguous. Germline V CDR1 and CDR2: SGHNT, YYREEE (reference sequence). V was clipped by 3 bases and J by 2 bases, with 6 bases between them. This CDR3 comprises 14 residues. The DNA of the CDR3 is TGTGCCAGCAGCTCAAAGGCTGGGGCCAACGTCCTGACTTTC. It codes for CASSSKAGANVLTF.

This clonotype was counted many times. The rearrangement links TRBV7-2 to TRBJ1-2; no reliable D call. Germline V CDR1 and CDR2: SGHTA, FQGNSA. CDR3 length: 14 residues. Trimming left V 2 bases short and J 7 bases short, with 14 bases between. The DNA for the CDR3 is TGTGCCAGCAGCTTAACGGCGGGTTTCGGTGGCTACACCTTC. Protein: CASSLTAGFGGYTF.

The chain employs TRBV7-2 and TRBJ2-5; 9 bases match TRBD2. The trim removed 1 base at V and 2 bases at J, leaving 5 bases unmatched. The germline V gene has CDR1 SGHTA and CDR2 FQGNSA. The length of the CDR3 is 16 residues. This CDR3 reads CASSLVASGVQETQYF. The CDR3 coding sequence is TGTGCCAGCAGCTTAGTGGCTAGCGGGGTTCAAGAGACCCAGTACTTC.

This clonotype came up many times. The chain combines TRBV27 with TRBJ2-7; 7 bases fit TRBD1. Germline CDR1 reads MNHEY; CDR2 reads SMNVEV (reference sequence). The V and J ends lost 5 bases and 3 bases, in that order; junction bases with no gene match: 10. The CDR3 consists of 15 residues. The CDR3 region is CASSLTTGASYEQYF. Written as DNA, the CDR3 is TGTGCCAGCAGTCTAACCACAGGGGCCAGCTACGAGCAGTACTTC.

In its sample, this clonotype was seen many times. The rearrangement links TRBV29-1 to TRBJ1-2; the D is unclear. This CDR3 region has 12 residues. V lost 6 bases and J lost 0, with 8 bases in between. In germline, CDR1 is SQVTM, CDR2 ANQGSEA. The chain's CDR3 is CSVSEPNYGYTF. CDR3 nucleotides: TGCAGCGTGTCTGAGCCTAACTATGGCTACACCTTC.

The chain recombines TRBV15 with TRBJ1-3, with D possibly matching TRBD1 (5 bases). The CDR3 consists of 15 residues. Germline V gives CDR1 LNHNV, CDR2 YYDKDF (reference sequence). Trimming left V 0 bases short and J 2 bases short, with 8 bases between. In DNA form, the CDR3 reads TGTGCCACCAGCAGAGATGAGGGGACTGGAAACACCATATATTTT. Residues: CATSRDEGTGNTIYF.

This clonotype was observed a handful of times. The rearrangement links TRBV6-2 or TRBV6-3 to TRBJ1-5; 8 bases agree with TRBD1. V shed 7 bases, J shed 6 bases, and the junction held 5 bases outside the gene matches. This CDR3 has 13 amino acids. Germline V gene sequence: CDR1 MNHEY, CDR2 SVGEGT. In DNA form, the CDR3 reads TGTGCCAGCATTACAGGGGGTGGTCAGCCCCAGCATTTT. This encodes CASITGGGQPQHF.

This clonotype came up a few times. The chain combines TRBV11-3 with TRBJ2-3; D is possibly TRBD2 (5 bases). Germline CDR1 and CDR2: SGHNT and YENEEA. V lost 3 bases and J lost 4, with 14 bases in between. The CDR3 is 15 amino acids. CDR3 amino acids: CASSFGESLADTQYF. CDR3 nucleotide sequence: TGTGCCAGCAGCTTCGGGGAAAGTCTGGCAGATACGCAGTATTTT.

This clonotype appeared once. One end of the junction fails to match germline, which may point to a read error. The chain joins TRBV6-5 to TRBJ2-5; D uncertain. The CDR3 runs to 13 residues. Germline CDR1 reads MNHEY; CDR2 reads SVGAGI. CDR3 nucleotides: TGTGCCAGCAGTTATCTTGGGCAAGAGGCCCAGTACTTC. This codes for CASSYLGQEAQYF.

This clonotype turned up a few times. The CDR3 nucleotides are TGTGCCAGTAGAACCACAGGTACCAATAGCAATCAGCCCCAGCATTTT. Protein product: CASRTTGTNSNQPQHF. The V call is TRBV19, the J call TRBJ1-5, with a weak D call TRBD1 (5 bases). The germline V and J ends were trimmed by 6 bases and 0 bases, with 15 bases remaining between them. The CDR3 is 16 amino acids. Per the germline V gene, CDR1 is LNHDA and CDR2 is SQIVND (reference sequence).

This clonotype has at least ten counts. The rearrangement joins TRBV20-1 to TRBJ1-1, with a tentative D call TRBD1 (5 bases). CDR3 length: 14 amino acids. Germline lookup yields CDR1 DFQATT and CDR2 SNEGSKA (reference sequence). V lost 6 bases and J 2 bases, leaving 16 bases between the germline ends. The CDR3 DNA is TGCAGTGCACCCCTTCAGGGCGGAAACACTGAAGCTTTCTTT. This translates into CSAPLQGGNTEAFF.

This clonotype was observed many times. The CDR3 region has the DNA TGTGCCATCGGGGTACGGGACAGGAGCTACGAGCAGTACTTC. Its protein is CAIGVRDRSYEQYF. This rearrangement joins TRBV10-3 to TRBJ2-7, with TRBD1 matching 8 bases. The CDR3 is made up of 14 amino acids. The V gene end was trimmed by 8 bases and the J gene end by 3 bases; junction bases not matched to a gene: 9. The germline V gene encodes CDR1 ENHRY and CDR2 SYGVKD.

The rearrangement uses TRBV28 and TRBJ1-1; D might be TRBD1 (5 bases). In germline, CDR1 is MDHEN, CDR2 SYDVKM. The CDR3 spans 12 residues. The V end was cut by 8 bases, the J end by 5 bases, with 12 bases between. In DNA form, the CDR3 reads TGTGCCAGCGGACACTGGGGAACTGAAGCTTTCTTT. This translates into CASGHWGTEAFF.

This sequence joins TRBV11-2 and TRBJ1-2, with a possible D match to TRBD1 (5 bases). The V gene lost 7 bases and the J gene lost 8 bases, with 26 bases spanning the gap. CDR3 length: 16 amino acids. In germline, CDR1 is SGHAT, CDR2 FQNNGV. Written as DNA, the CDR3 is TGTGCCAGCACCCCCCGGGCCGTTGAGGGGCTGAACGGCTACACCTTC. It codes for CASTPRAVEGLNGYTF. The complete variable domain, with remaining parts taken from reference TRBV11-2 and TRBJ1-2, reads EAGVAQSPRYKIIEKRQSVAFWCNPISGHATLYWYQQILGQGPKLLIQFQNNGVVDDSQLPKDRFSAERLKGVDSTLKIQPAKLEDSAVYLCASTPRAVEGLNGYTFGSGTRLTVV.

V usage is TRBV6-5 and J usage is TRBJ2-2, with D tentatively TRBD2 (5 bases). The CDR3 is 15 amino acids. Trimming left V 2 bases short and J 2 bases short, with 9 bases between. Germline V gives CDR1 MNHEY, CDR2 SVGAGI. CDR3 loop: CASSYGLANTGELFF. The CDR3 DNA reads as TGTGCCAGCAGTTACGGACTGGCCAACACCGGGGAGCTGTTTTTT.

This clonotype was seen a handful of times. The chain joins TRBV10-3 to TRBJ1-1, with D unclear. Trimming shortened V by 4 bases and J by 0 bases, and 3 bases separated the two germline ends. This CDR3 is 12 amino acids long. Germline CDR1 reads ENHRY; CDR2 reads SYGVKD. In DNA form, the CDR3 reads TGTGCCATCAGTGGGTTGAACACTGAAGCTTTCTTT. Its translation is CAISGLNTEAFF.

The chain combines TRBV10-3 with TRBJ1-1, with a tentative D call TRBD1 (5 bases). The CDR3 loop spans 12 amino acids. Germline V gene sequence: CDR1 ENHRY, CDR2 SYGVKD. Trimming pared 10 bases from V and 0 bases from J, leaving 9 bases between. The CDR3 DNA sequence: TGTGCCACGGGGGGAATGAACACTGAAGCTTTCTTT. It is translated as CATGGMNTEAFF.

This clonotype occurred many times. This chain joins TRBV28 and TRBJ1-4; 7 bases fit TRBD1. Germline V gene lookup returns CDR1 MDHEN and CDR2 SYDVKM. The CDR3 extends over 16 amino acids. V lost 6 bases, J lost 0 bases, and 7 bases stayed unmatched. The CDR3 is CASRPNRGSTNEKLFF. The CDR3, as DNA: TGTGCCAGCAGGCCGAACAGGGGATCAACTAATGAAAAACTGTTTTTT.

This clonotype appeared a single time. This chain uses TRBV5-1 with TRBJ2-2; 9 bases fit TRBD2. Trimming removed 0 bases from V and 0 bases from J; junction bases left unmatched: 3. CDR1 SGHRS and CDR2 YFSETQ come from the germline V gene. The CDR3 has 17 amino acids. The CDR3 nucleotides read TGCGCCAGCAGCTTGGCAGCGGGGGGATCGAACACCGGGGAGCTGTTTTTT. It is translated as CASSLAAGGSNTGELFF.

This clonotype was seen a single time. This may be a read error: a much more frequent sequence differs by one nucleotide. The chain has TRBV7-8 and TRBJ1-5; a weak D match, TRBD1 (5 bases). CDR1 SGHVS and CDR2 FQNEAQ come from the germline V gene. The CDR3 totals 15 residues. The CDR3 sequence: CASNLAAGPNQPQHF. The CDR3, as DNA: TGTGCCAGCAACTTAGCGGCAGGGCCCAATCAGCCCCAGCATTTT.

This clonotype showed up many times. The chain employs TRBV2 and TRBJ1-2; D not certain. This CDR3 is built from 13 residues. The ends were cut back, 4 bases at V and 0 bases at J, with 6 bases in the middle. The germline V gene encodes CDR1 SNHLY and CDR2 FYNNEI. CDR3 nucleotides: TGTGCCAGCAGTGTAATTCCTAACTATGGCTACACCTTC. Translating gives CASSVIPNYGYTF.